This is a list of T cell receptor beta chains from one sample in a study of cytomegalovirus exposure and HLA in healthy donors. TCRdb's table, derived via immunoSEQ multiplex PCR, lists solely in-frame clones and lacks some. This repertoire shows 65,000 to 75,000 clones, 65% to 70% found once; its top ten account for just over 2%. The sequencing sample was made of PBMCs. Receptors originate from a woman in her 30s in good health and CMV-seronegative. Both conserved end residues are part of each CDR3. The order of the fields is V gene, J gene, clone size, D gene, CDR3 DNA, CDR3 protein. The D gene is left open where the match is weak. Clone size is given for some rows only: seen once, a few or many times, or a class if the clone is expanded.

v_call: TRBV6-6; j_call: TRBJ1-4; clone_size: NA; d_call: NA; cdr3_nt: TGTGCCAGCAGTTACGCCTCATCGGGGTCTCATGAAAAACTGTTTTTT; cdr3_aa: CASSYASSGSHEKLFF
v_call: TRBV7-9; j_call: TRBJ2-7; clone_size: NA; d_call: NA; cdr3_nt: TGTGCCAGCAGCCCCCGGGACTCCCTCTACGAGCAGTACTTC; cdr3_aa: CASSPRDSLYEQYF
v_call: TRBV12-5; j_call: TRBJ1-2; clone_size: NA; d_call: NA; cdr3_nt: TGTGCTAGTGGTTTGGAAATGGGGGCTGGTGGCTACACCTTC; cdr3_aa: CASGLEMGAGGYTF
v_call: TRBV11-1; j_call: TRBJ2-3; clone_size: few; d_call: NA; cdr3_nt: TGTGCCAGCAGCTACGGAGGGAAGCGCACAGATACGCAGTATTTT; cdr3_aa: CASSYGGKRTDTQYF
v_call: TRBV2; j_call: TRBJ2-7; clone_size: NA; d_call: TRBD2; cdr3_nt: TGTGCCAGCAGCCCCTTGACCGGGGGGGGCCGGTACGAGCAGTACTTC; cdr3_aa: CASSPLTGGGRYEQYF
v_call: TRBV4-3; j_call: TRBJ1-4; clone_size: NA; d_call: TRBD1; cdr3_nt: TGCGCCAGCAGCCAAGGGGACAGAACTAATGAAAAACTGTTTTTT; cdr3_aa: CASSQGDRTNEKLFF
v_call: TRBV5-1; j_call: TRBJ2-5; clone_size: NA; d_call: TRBD2; cdr3_nt: TGCGCCAGCAGCTTGGCGGGACCCGGGGGGGGCCTCTTGGAGACCCAGTACTTC; cdr3_aa: CASSLAGPGGGLLETQYF
v_call: TRBV4-1; j_call: TRBJ2-1; clone_size: NA; d_call: NA; cdr3_nt: TGCGCCAGCAGCACCGGGACTCTGAGCTCCTACAATGAGCAGTTCTTC; cdr3_aa: CASSTGTLSSYNEQFF
v_call: TRBV5-3; j_call: TRBJ2-5; clone_size: NA; d_call: TRBD1; cdr3_nt: TGTGCCAGCAGCTTGGGACAGGGGATACGAGAGACCCAGTACTTC; cdr3_aa: CASSLGQGIRETQYF
v_call: TRBV11-2; j_call: TRBJ1-5; clone_size: NA; d_call: NA; cdr3_nt: TGTGCCAGCAGCTTAGATCAAGTTGGGGAGGGGCAGCATTTT; cdr3_aa: CASSLDQVGEGQHF
v_call: TRBV30; j_call: TRBJ1-2; clone_size: NA; d_call: NA; cdr3_nt: TGTGCCTGGAGCGGGGGGGGCCCTAACTATGGCTACACCTTC; cdr3_aa: CAWSGGGPNYGYTF
v_call: TRBV6-4; j_call: TRBJ2-1; clone_size: NA; d_call: TRBD2; cdr3_nt: TGTGCCAGCAGTGACCGGCCCGAGGGCGGGACTAGCGGGGGGGGCCGTCTCAATGAGCAGTTCTTC; cdr3_aa: CASSDRPEGGTSGGGRLNEQFF
v_call: TRBV5-4; j_call: TRBJ1-2; clone_size: NA; d_call: NA; cdr3_nt: TGTGCCAGCAGCCCCCACCACGAGGGCTATGGCTACACCTTC; cdr3_aa: CASSPHHEGYGYTF
v_call: TRBV28; j_call: TRBJ1-2; clone_size: NA; d_call: NA; cdr3_nt: TGTGCCAGCAGTCAGGACAAAACGCTCTATGGCTACACCTTC; cdr3_aa: CASSQDKTLYGYTF
v_call: TRBV5-4; j_call: TRBJ1-2; clone_size: NA; d_call: NA; cdr3_nt: TGTGCCAGCGGGCAGAGGGCGCGCGGCTACACCTTC; cdr3_aa: CASGQRARGYTF
v_call: TRBV9; j_call: TRBJ1-5; clone_size: NA; d_call: NA; cdr3_nt: TGTGCCAGCAGCGTAGATGGCGGGGTAAATCAGCCCCAGCATTTT; cdr3_aa: CASSVDGGVNQPQHF
v_call: TRBV5-1; j_call: TRBJ1-1; clone_size: NA; d_call: TRBD1; cdr3_nt: TGCGCCAGCAGTTCAGGACAGGGGGCAGGCGACACTGAAGCTTTCTTT; cdr3_aa: CASSSGQGAGDTEAFF
v_call: TRBV28; j_call: TRBJ2-7; clone_size: NA; d_call: NA; cdr3_nt: TGTGCCAGCAGTTTAATGGGGCAGGCCGACGCGCAGTACTTC; cdr3_aa: CASSLMGQADAQYF
v_call: TRBV27; j_call: TRBJ2-1; clone_size: few; d_call: NA; cdr3_nt: TGTGCCAGCAGCGACAGGGGATACTTGGGGGGGTCGGTGCAGTTCTTC; cdr3_aa: CASSDRGYLGGSVQFF
v_call: TRBV23-1; j_call: TRBJ2-3; clone_size: NA; d_call: TRBD2; cdr3_nt: TGCGCCAGCAGTCAATCGAGCCCGGGAGGGTGGATAGATACGCAGTATTTT; cdr3_aa: CASSQSSPGGWIDTQYF
v_call: TRBV2; j_call: TRBJ2-2; clone_size: NA; d_call: TRBD2; cdr3_nt: TGTGCCAGCAGTGAACTAGCGGGGACCGGGGAGCTGTTTTTT; cdr3_aa: CASSELAGTGELFF
v_call: TRBV7-2; j_call: TRBJ1-2; clone_size: NA; d_call: NA; cdr3_nt: TGTGCCAGCAGCTCCCGGGAGGCAGTCAGTATCTATGGCTACACCTTC; cdr3_aa: CASSSREAVSIYGYTF
v_call: TRBV7-2; j_call: TRBJ2-7; clone_size: NA; d_call: TRBD2; cdr3_nt: TGTGCCAGCAGCTTACTAGCGGGGGCCCTCGGCGAGCAGTACTTC; cdr3_aa: CASSLLAGALGEQYF
v_call: TRBV5-4; j_call: TRBJ2-7; clone_size: NA; d_call: TRBD1; cdr3_nt: TGTGCCAGCAGGGCCGGACAGGGGGCCCACGAGCAGTACTTC; cdr3_aa: CASRAGQGAHEQYF
v_call: TRBV7-3; j_call: TRBJ2-1; clone_size: NA; d_call: TRBD2; cdr3_nt: TGTGCCAGCAGCCCGAGGCTAGCGGGGGTTAATGAGCAGTTCTTC; cdr3_aa: CASSPRLAGVNEQFF
v_call: TRBV7-8; j_call: TRBJ1-3; clone_size: few; d_call: NA; cdr3_nt: TGTGCCAGCAGCTCGACAGGAAACACCATATATTTT; cdr3_aa: CASSSTGNTIYF
v_call: TRBV19; j_call: TRBJ2-4; clone_size: NA; d_call: NA; cdr3_nt: TGTGCCAGTAGTATGCAGATAGCCAAAAACATTCAGTACTTC; cdr3_aa: CASSMQIAKNIQYF
v_call: TRBV11-1; j_call: TRBJ2-7; clone_size: once; d_call: TRBD2; cdr3_nt: TGTGCCAGCAGCTTCCTAGCGGGGCCATCCTACGAGCAGTACTTC; cdr3_aa: CASSFLAGPSYEQYF
v_call: TRBV5-6; j_call: TRBJ2-3; clone_size: NA; d_call: TRBD2; cdr3_nt: TGTGCCAGCAGCTTGACTAGCGGGTGGGGCACAGATACGCAGTATTTT; cdr3_aa: CASSLTSGWGTDTQYF
v_call: TRBV28; j_call: TRBJ1-3; clone_size: NA; d_call: TRBD1; cdr3_nt: TGTGCCAGCAGACCACGGACAGGCTCTGGAAACACCATATATTTT; cdr3_aa: CASRPRTGSGNTIYF
v_call: TRBV4-2; j_call: TRBJ2-3; clone_size: NA; d_call: TRBD1; cdr3_nt: TGTGCCAGCAGTCGGGACAGGGGCACAGATACGCAGTATTTT; cdr3_aa: CASSRDRGTDTQYF
v_call: TRBV4-3; j_call: TRBJ1-2; clone_size: NA; d_call: NA; cdr3_nt: TGCGCCAGCAGCCAAGGGGGCGGGGGCACCTATGGCTACACCTTC; cdr3_aa: CASSQGGGGTYGYTF
v_call: TRBV5-4; j_call: TRBJ2-5; clone_size: few; d_call: NA; cdr3_nt: TGTGCCAGCAGCTTGGGACTGAGGGGGAAGACCCAGTACTTC; cdr3_aa: CASSLGLRGKTQYF
v_call: TRBV5-1; j_call: TRBJ1-1; clone_size: few; d_call: NA; cdr3_nt: TGCGCCAGCAGCCCCCAGGAGGGCAGACTACCTTTCTTT; cdr3_aa: CASSPQEGRLPFF
v_call: TRBV4-1; j_call: TRBJ2-7; clone_size: few; d_call: NA; cdr3_nt: TGCGCCAGCAGCCAATCGAACTCGGGACAATACTACGAGCAGTACTTC; cdr3_aa: CASSQSNSGQYYEQYF
v_call: TRBV7-6; j_call: TRBJ1-2; clone_size: NA; d_call: NA; cdr3_nt: TGTGCCAGCAGCTTAGCCGGGGGTGAGGGGTACTATGGCTACACCTTC; cdr3_aa: CASSLAGGEGYYGYTF
v_call: TRBV11-3; j_call: TRBJ2-7; clone_size: NA; d_call: NA; cdr3_nt: TGTGCCAGCAGCTTAGTACAGTCCTACGAGCAGTACTTC; cdr3_aa: CASSLVQSYEQYF
v_call: TRBV2; j_call: TRBJ2-2; clone_size: NA; d_call: TRBD1; cdr3_nt: TGTGCCAGCAGTGAGGGACAGCCTATGTGGGGGGAGCTGTTTTTT; cdr3_aa: CASSEGQPMWGELFF
v_call: TRBV11-3; j_call: TRBJ1-6; clone_size: NA; d_call: TRBD1; cdr3_nt: TGTGCCAGCAGCGGACAGGGTTCACCCCTCCACTTT; cdr3_aa: CASSGQGSPLHF
v_call: TRBV30; j_call: TRBJ2-7; clone_size: NA; d_call: TRBD1; cdr3_nt: TGTGCCTGGACTGGACAGGGAGCAGGGGAGCAGTACTTC; cdr3_aa: CAWTGQGAGEQYF
v_call: TRBV6-1; j_call: TRBJ1-5; clone_size: once; d_call: TRBD1; cdr3_nt: TGTGCCAGCAGCGCAGGGGGCAACAGCAATCAGCCCCAGCATTTT; cdr3_aa: CASSAGGNSNQPQHF
v_call: TRBV19; j_call: TRBJ1-5; clone_size: NA; d_call: NA; cdr3_nt: TGTGCCAGTAGTACGAGAGGTGACCCCAATCAGCCCCAGCATTTT; cdr3_aa: CASSTRGDPNQPQHF
v_call: TRBV5-1; j_call: TRBJ1-4; clone_size: NA; d_call: TRBD1; cdr3_nt: TGCGCCAGCAGCCTGACAGGGGATAATGAAAAACTGTTTTTT; cdr3_aa: CASSLTGDNEKLFF
v_call: TRBV19; j_call: TRBJ2-3; clone_size: NA; d_call: NA; cdr3_nt: TGTGCCAGTAGTATAGTCGGCGGGGCCGTCACAGATACGCAGTATTTT; cdr3_aa: CASSIVGGAVTDTQYF
v_call: TRBV5-5; j_call: TRBJ2-1; clone_size: few; d_call: NA; cdr3_nt: TGTGCCAGCAGCAAGCCGGGGTACAATGAGCAGTTCTTC; cdr3_aa: CASSKPGYNEQFF